A single T cell receptor beta chain is shown here with its context. Using immunoSEQ multiplex PCR, the repertoire was profiled, and TCRdb retains in-frame clones only, with some absent. The table shows 65,000 to 85,000 clones, with approximately 97% occurring only once. This entry belongs to a study of technical replicates of blood from several donors. From germline, CDR1 is PRHDT and CDR2 FYEKMQ (reference sequence). The CDR3 has 18 residues. The V and J ends lost 4 bases and 0 bases respectively, with 19 bases between them. The V call is TRBV13, the J call TRBJ2-1, with a weak D call TRBD2 (6 bases). Sequencing input: T cells isolated from PBMCs. This receptor was taken from a human donor in good health. Here the CDR3 DNA reads TGTGCCAGCAGCTCCCGGGACTTCCTCTCAAGCTCCTACAATGAGCAGTTCTTC. Translating it yields CASSSRDFLSSSYNEQFF.